What follows are 31 T cell receptor beta chains derived from one specimen sequenced in a study of T cells in Graves' hyperthyroidism and ophthalmopathy. What was amplified from RNA transcripts were TCR beta CDR3 regions. The TCR CDR3 first-round RT-PCR relied on the HTBI primer set. Via MiXCR, TCRdb re-called the multiplex PCR reads, giving one row per CDR3 protein. In the table there are about 380,000 distinct CDR3 sequences, approximately 13% of which are singletons. Sequencing used blood. The receptors here all came from a man aged 25-40 years with Graves' hyperthyroidism that later progressed to Graves' ophthalmopathy.

The gene calls are TRBV12-3 or TRBV12-4 and TRBJ2-5; 8 nucleotides agree with TRBD2. The junction had 11 bases not matched to a gene; V was cut back by 4 bases and J by 1 base. CDR3 length: 17 amino acids. CDR3 DNA: TGTGCCAGCAGTTCCATGCGGGAGGTCCTAATCCAAGAGACCCAGTACTTC. It translates to CASSSMREVLIQETQYF.

This clonotype was counted ten times or more. The chain links TRBV3-1 to TRBJ2-3; D is perhaps TRBD1 or TRBD2 (5 bases each). The V and J ends lost 3 bases and 6 bases respectively, with 10 bases between them. Germline CDR1 is LGHDT and CDR2 is YNNKEL (reference sequence). There are 13 residues in the CDR3. CDR3 in amino acids: CASSQRGADTQYF. The CDR3 bases are TGTGCCAGCAGCCAGAGGGGCGCGGATACGCAGTATTTT.

This clonotype came up a few times. The gene calls are TRBV4-1 and TRBJ2-7; 8 bases are a match to TRBD2. Germline CDR1 is MGHRA and CDR2 is YSYEKL. The CDR3 loop spans 15 amino acids. V lost 6 bases and J lost 0; bases outside the gene matches: 7. CDR3 amino acids: CASSLEGTSSYEQYF. The CDR3 DNA reads TGCGCCAGCAGTCTGGAGGGGACTAGCTCCTACGAGCAGTACTTC.

This clonotype came up once. A much bigger clone sits one base away, suggesting this may be a read error. The chain joins TRBV5-1 to TRBJ2-2, with TRBD2 matching over 10 bases. Germline V CDR1 and CDR2: SGHRS, YFSETQ. The CDR3 covers 16 residues. The CDR3 nucleotides are TGCGCCAACAGCTTACCCAGCGGGGGGGCCACCGGGGAGCTGTTTTTT. As protein: CANSLPSGGATGELFF.

This chain connects TRBV5-6 to TRBJ1-5; TRBD1 agrees at 9 bases. The CDR3 loop spans 14 amino acids. The germline gives CDR1 SGHDT, CDR2 YYEEEE. V shed 3 bases and J 5 bases; nucleotides not matched to a gene: 3. The CDR3 sequence is CASSSRDRDQPQHF. CDR3 DNA: TGTGCCAGCAGCTCCCGGGACAGGGATCAGCCCCAGCATTTT.

There are many counts of this clonotype. V is TRBV11-1 and J is TRBJ1-2; D remains ambiguous. CDR3 length equals 12 residues. The V gene lost 4 bases and the J gene lost 4 bases, with 7 bases spanning the gap. Germline CDR1 reads SGHAT; CDR2 reads FQDESV (reference sequence). The CDR3 DNA is TGTGCCAGCAGCTCATACTCCTATGGCTACACCTTC. Protein product: CASSSYSYGYTF.

J is TRBJ1-4 and V is TRBV6-1; 9 bases are a match to TRBD1. After removal of 5 bases from V and 7 bases from J, the junction contained 11 bases not matched to a gene. CDR1 MNHNS and CDR2 SASEGT come from the germline V gene. The CDR3 consists of 16 residues. CDR3 in amino acids: CASSSVTGQGGEKLFF. In nucleotides, the CDR3 is TGTGCCAGCAGTTCCGTTACGGGACAGGGAGGTGAAAAACTGTTTTTT.

The chain is built from TRBV15 and TRBJ1-4; 8 bases fit TRBD1. The CDR3 covers 14 residues. V dropped 4 bases and J dropped 4; count of bases not matched to a gene: 2. Germline V gene sequence: CDR1 LNHNV, CDR2 YYDKDF (reference sequence). DNA for the CDR3: TGTGCCACCAGCACGACAGGGGTTAATGAAAAACTGTTTTTT. Translating gives CATSTTGVNEKLFF.

This clonotype was counted many times. This sequence joins TRBV10-3 and TRBJ2-7; no clear D. Germline CDR1 and CDR2: ENHRY and SYGVKD. Trimming cost V 2 bases and J 1 base, with 3 bases left between them. The CDR3 spans 12 residues. For the CDR3, the DNA is TGTGCCATCAGTGAGGAGTCCTACGAGCAGTACTTC. As protein: CAISEESYEQYF.

This clonotype appeared a few times. The chain is built from TRBV14 and TRBJ2-3; D may correspond to TRBD1 or TRBD2 (5 bases each). Per the germline V gene, CDR1 is SGHDN and CDR2 is FVKESK. This CDR3 has 14 amino acids. V was pared by 4 bases and J by 5 bases, with 13 bases between. This CDR3 reads CASSPGTAGDTQYF. The CDR3 nucleotides read TGTGCCAGCAGCCCCGGGACGGCGGGAGATACGCAGTATTTT. The full variable domain, with the rest looked up from reference TRBV14 and TRBJ2-3, is EAGVTQFPSHSVIEKGQTVTLRCDPISGHDNLYWYRRVMGKEIKFLLHFVKESKQDESGMPNNRFLAERTGGTYSTLKVQPAELEDSGVYFCASSPGTAGDTQYFGPGTRLTVL.

This clonotype was recorded at least ten times. The chain uses TRBV3-1 and TRBJ1-2; D is perhaps TRBD1 (5 bases). The germline gives CDR1 LGHDT, CDR2 YNNKEL (reference sequence). V lost 4 bases to trimming and J lost 5 bases, with 20 bases between them. The CDR3 is 16 amino acids. The CDR3 DNA reads TGTGCCAGCAGCCCCTTTGACAGACCTTTAAGATATGGCTACACCTTC. This codes for CASSPFDRPLRYGYTF.

The chain recombines TRBV9 with TRBJ2-2; 8 bases fit TRBD1. The CDR3 loop spans 14 amino acids. CDR1 SGDLS and CDR2 YYNGEE come from the germline V gene. Trimming removed 3 bases from V and 4 bases from J; junction bases left unmatched: 2. The CDR3 here is CASSDGQGTGELFF. The CDR3 DNA reads as TGTGCCAGCAGCGACGGACAGGGCACCGGGGAGCTGTTTTTT.

The chain is built from TRBV5-1 and TRBJ2-2; tentatively, D is TRBD1 (7 bases). CDR3 size: 16 residues. The V gene's germline CDR1 is SGHRS and CDR2 YFSETQ. V gave up 4 bases and J gave up 4 bases, with 17 bases separating them. The CDR3 loop reads CASSPRGQRVTGELFF. CDR3 nucleotide sequence: TGCGCCAGCAGCCCGCGGGGACAGAGGGTCACCGGGGAGCTGTTTTTT.

This clonotype was observed a few times. The V call is TRBV6-1, the J call TRBJ1-5, with unresolved D. Germline V gene data show CDR1 as MNHNS and CDR2 as SASEGT. The ends were cut back, 3 bases at V and 5 bases at J, with 11 bases in the middle. The CDR3 has 14 amino acids. The DNA for the CDR3 is TGTGCCAGCAGTGATAATGGTGGGCATCAGCCCCAGCATTTT. This encodes CASSDNGGHQPQHF.

Turning to this clonotype: A read error may be the cause here, since a much bigger clone is one base away. The chain recombines TRBV30 with TRBJ1-5; 7 bases align to TRBD1. Germline loops: CDR1 GTSNPN, CDR2 SVGIG (reference sequence). The CDR3 is 14 amino acids. The CDR3 DNA reads as TGTGCCTACAAACAGGGGAATAGCAATCAGCCCCAGCGTTTT. This encodes CAYKQGNSNQPQRF.

This clonotype was recorded at least ten times. J is TRBJ2-1 and V is TRBV2; 7 bases agree with TRBD2. The CDR3 totals 14 residues. Germline CDR1 is SNHLY and CDR2 is FYNNEI. V trimming: 8 bases; J trimming: 10 bases; junction bases outside the gene matches: 14. The CDR3 reads CASVRGDFKGEQFF. The CDR3 DNA sequence: TGTGCCAGCGTACGGGGGGATTTTAAGGGGGAGCAGTTCTTC.

This clonotype was counted ten times or more. The chain carries TRBV12-3 or TRBV12-4 and TRBJ1-5, with 7 bases identical to TRBD1. The trim removed 4 bases at V and 2 bases at J, leaving 5 bases unmatched. There are 15 residues in the CDR3. Here the CDR3 reads CASSSTGEGNQPQHF. The CDR3 DNA reads as TGTGCCAGCAGTTCTACAGGGGAGGGCAATCAGCCCCAGCATTTT.

This clonotype was recorded at least ten times. The gene calls are TRBV20-1 and TRBJ2-7, with 10 bases fitting TRBD1. This CDR3 has 15 residues. Trimming at V came to 4 bases and at J to 3 bases, leaving 9 bases not matched to a gene. Per germline, CDR1 DFQATT and CDR2 SNEGSKA (reference sequence). CDR3 bases: TGCAGTGCTATCCTATCCGGGACAGGGGTCTACGAGCAGTACTTC. Its translation: CSAILSGTGVYEQYF.

This clonotype has at least ten counts. The genes are TRBV7-2 and TRBJ2-3; tentative D call: TRBD1 (5 bases). The CDR3 totals 15 residues. Trimming stripped 2 bases from V and 6 bases from J, with 15 bases between. The germline V gene encodes CDR1 SGHTA and CDR2 FQGNSA. CDR3 loop: CASSLTDNPEDTQYF. DNA for the CDR3: TGTGCCAGCAGCTTAACGGACAACCCAGAGGATACGCAGTATTTT.

At least ten counts were recorded for this clonotype. This rearrangement joins TRBV15 to TRBJ1-5; 8 nucleotides align to TRBD1. Germline-derived CDR1 and CDR2 are LNHNV and YYDKDF (reference sequence). The junction had 10 bases not matched to a gene; V was cut back by 2 bases and J by 1 base. This CDR3 comprises 18 residues. CDR3 region: CATSRRRQGLGSNQPQHF. In DNA form, the CDR3 reads TGTGCCACCAGCAGAAGAAGACAGGGGCTAGGCAGCAATCAGCCCCAGCATTTT.

This clonotype came up many times. The rearrangement uses TRBV7-9 and TRBJ1-2; possible D gene TRBD1, 6 bases. V lost 4 bases and J lost 4, with 10 bases in between. The CDR3 has 13 residues. CDR1 is SEHNR and CDR2 is FQNEAQ in the germline V gene (reference sequence). CDR3: CASSSGQRYGYTF. In DNA form, the CDR3 reads TGTGCCAGCAGCTCCGGACAGCGCTATGGCTACACCTTC.

This clonotype showed up just a few times. The J gene is TRBJ1-1, the V gene TRBV6-1; weak D call: TRBD1 (5 bases). Germline-derived CDR1 and CDR2 are MNHNS and SASEGT. The CDR3 is 15 residues long. Trimming removed 2 bases at V and 5 bases at J, with 15 bases between. In DNA form, the CDR3 reads TGTGCCAGCAGTGAACCGGGAGGGGTCAAGACTGAAGCTTTCTTT. It is translated as CASSEPGGVKTEAFF.

At least ten counts were recorded for this clonotype. The chain couples TRBV11-2 to TRBJ2-7; the D is unclear. This CDR3 has 11 amino acids. CDR1 is SGHAT and CDR2 is FQNNGV in the germline V gene. V was trimmed by 6 bases and J by 7 bases, leaving 10 bases between them. The CDR3 nucleotides read TGTGCCAGCAGTTCCTCTAGAGAGCAGTACTTC. Amino acids: CASSSSREQYF.

This clonotype was recorded at least ten times. CDR3 DNA: TGTGCCAGCAGTTACCCGCCATCACCCTACGAGCAGTACTTC. Its protein is CASSYPPSPYEQYF. V usage is TRBV6-2 or TRBV6-3 and J usage is TRBJ2-7; D is uncertain. V dropped 2 bases and J dropped 2 bases, with 10 bases sitting between them. CDR3 length: 14 residues. Germline V gives CDR1 MNHEY, CDR2 SVGEGT.

Concerning this clonotype: A much larger clone lies one base from this, so it may be a read error. DNA of the CDR3: TGTGCCAGCAGTGAGGTAACGGGGACTAGCTCTGGGGCCAACGTCCTGACTTTC. It codes for CASSEVTGTSSGANVLTF. The chain employs TRBV2 and TRBJ2-6; TRBD2 matches at 8 bases. Per germline, CDR1 SNHLY and CDR2 FYNNEI. This CDR3 has 18 residues. The V segment lost 3 bases and the J segment 0 bases; nucleotides outside the gene matches: 7. Using reference TRBV2 and TRBJ2-6 for the parts outside the CDR3, the full variable domain is EPEVTQTPSHQVTQMGQEVILRCVPISNHLYFYWYRQILGQKVEFLVSFYNNEISEKSEIFDDQFSVERPDGSNFTLKIRSTKLEDSAMYFCASSEVTGTSSGANVLTFGAGSRLTVL.

In its sample, this clonotype was seen a few times. V and J are TRBV6-5 and TRBJ2-7; TRBD1 aligns across 9 bases. This CDR3 is built from 17 residues. Germline V CDR1 and CDR2: MNHEY, SVGAGI. J lost 4 bases, V lost 2 bases, and 12 bases had no gene match. CDR3 amino acids: CASSYGTGLGGLYEQYF. The CDR3 coding sequence is TGTGCCAGCAGTTACGGGACAGGGCTCGGGGGATTGTACGAGCAGTACTTC.

This clonotype was recorded a few times. The CDR3 bases are TGCGCCAGCAGCTTGGGGACAGGAATTGAAGCTTTCTTT. The encoded protein is CASSLGTGIEAFF. V and J are TRBV5-1 and TRBJ1-1; 7 nucleotides match TRBD1. Looked up from germline, CDR1 is SGHRS and CDR2 is YFSETQ. The CDR3 runs to 13 residues. V shed 0 bases, J shed 7 bases, and the junction held 3 bases outside the gene matches.

As for this clonotype: This may come from a read error, since a much larger clone is one base off. V gene TRBV20-1 combines with J gene TRBJ1-2, with a tentative D call TRBD1 (6 bases). This CDR3 has 15 residues. Germline V lookup: CDR1 DFQATT, CDR2 SNEGSKA (reference sequence). The chain's CDR3 is CSASPPRTALYGYAF. CDR3 nucleotides: TGCAGTGCTAGCCCCCCCCGGACAGCCCTCTATGGCTACGCCTTC.

The rearrangement joins TRBV7-8 to TRBJ2-7, with D perhaps TRBD1 (6 bases). The CDR3 covers 14 residues. The germline CDR1 and CDR2 sequences are SGHVS and FQNEAQ. With 0 bases removed from V and 3 bases from J, the gap between germline ends came to 9 bases. DNA of the CDR3: TGTGCCAGCAGCTTAGCCAGGGGTTTCTACGAGCAGTACTTC. Protein sequence: CASSLARGFYEQYF.

This clonotype was counted ten times or more. J is TRBJ1-2 and V is TRBV30; D remains unclear. CDR3 length equals 14 residues. The V end lost 3 bases, the J end lost 4 bases, and 15 bases lay between the germline ends. Germline V gives CDR1 GTSNPN, CDR2 SVGIG (reference sequence). The CDR3 sequence: CAWRRLGVFYGYTF. CDR3 coding DNA: TGTGCCTGGAGACGCCTCGGGGTTTTCTATGGCTACACCTTC.

This clonotype was counted ten times or more. The gene calls are TRBV12-3 or TRBV12-4 and TRBJ1-5; TRBD1 might be the D (6 bases). The V gene lost 6 bases and the J gene lost 3 bases, with 15 bases spanning the gap. This CDR3 region has 15 residues. The CDR3 bases are TGTGCCAGCAGCCCCTCGGACAGTCCCAATCAGCCCCAGCATTTT. Translation gives CASSPSDSPNQPQHF.